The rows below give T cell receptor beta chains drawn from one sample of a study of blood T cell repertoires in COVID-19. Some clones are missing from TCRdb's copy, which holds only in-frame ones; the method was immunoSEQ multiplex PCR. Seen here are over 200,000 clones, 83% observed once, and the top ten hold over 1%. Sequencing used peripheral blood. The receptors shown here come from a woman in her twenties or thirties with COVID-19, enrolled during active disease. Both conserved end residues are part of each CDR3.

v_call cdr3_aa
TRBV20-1 CSASRTGGDEQYF
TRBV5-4 CASTKGSGGAETQYF
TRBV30 CAWSVLSEQFF
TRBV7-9 CASSSRQGETEAFF
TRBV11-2 CASSRTSGGPNTGELFF
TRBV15 CATSRDFFGGLTGELFF
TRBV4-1 CASSQAQGRPQHF
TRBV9 CASSSSTRNEQFF
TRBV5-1 CASSSIQGPANEQYF
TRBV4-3 CASSRETGGRGSGANVLTF
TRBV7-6 CASSLRTSGGEFSTDTQYF
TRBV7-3 CASSLDWGTDTQYF
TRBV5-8 CASSYVTANTGELFF
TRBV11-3 CASSLAPGGPGIQYF
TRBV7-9 CASSLMRDSPEAFF
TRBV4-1 CASSQASYHEQYF
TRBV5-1 CASSLGGPPTNEKLFF
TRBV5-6 CASSLSSQGAAYGYTF
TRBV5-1 CASSDTGGNQPQHF
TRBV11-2 CASSLGGGASATQYF
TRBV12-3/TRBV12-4 CASSRQVNYGYTF
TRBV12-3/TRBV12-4 CASSLGQNQPQHF
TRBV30 CAWSVSDQETQYF
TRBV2 CASSEAGGDYGYTF
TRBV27 CASSLFGLGQGNEKLFF
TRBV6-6 CASSYSGGINEQYF
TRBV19 CASSRIIAGNTDTQYF
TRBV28 CASSFRGSQYEQYF
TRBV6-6 CASSYPPGSSGNTIYF
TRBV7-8 CASKEGNTGELFF
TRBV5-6 CASRVRDRESNEQFF
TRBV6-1 CASSEGRGSLSYEQYF
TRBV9 CASSVTGNPSETQYF
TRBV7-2 CASSLSRTSKYEQYF
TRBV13 CASRGQGNEQFF
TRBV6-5 CASSRLTRQGYGYTF
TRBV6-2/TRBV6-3 CASSTGGTYEQYF
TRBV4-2 CASSQVPGGNSPLHF
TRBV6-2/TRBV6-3 CASSYWARIAGLTDTQYF
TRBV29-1 CSVGSGSNQPQHF
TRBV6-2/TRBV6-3 CASSRGQGGSTEAFF
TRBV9 CASSGSSGGGELFF
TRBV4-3 CASSQESLNSPLHF
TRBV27 CASSRSGTGYYEQYF
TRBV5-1 CASSVTGIAYNEQFF
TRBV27 CASSLGVEGGAGELFF
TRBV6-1 CASSERSGGPGELFF
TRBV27 CASSLSSKNTEAFF
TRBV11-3 CASSLEGPGQGLYF
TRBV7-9 CASSSGTGQRNEQFF
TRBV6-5 CASSYSGQGLWYGYTF
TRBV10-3 CAIGGGLHSGANVLTF
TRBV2 CASGPGYEAFF
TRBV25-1 CASSGTGESYGYTF
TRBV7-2 CATAPLLSGNTEAFF